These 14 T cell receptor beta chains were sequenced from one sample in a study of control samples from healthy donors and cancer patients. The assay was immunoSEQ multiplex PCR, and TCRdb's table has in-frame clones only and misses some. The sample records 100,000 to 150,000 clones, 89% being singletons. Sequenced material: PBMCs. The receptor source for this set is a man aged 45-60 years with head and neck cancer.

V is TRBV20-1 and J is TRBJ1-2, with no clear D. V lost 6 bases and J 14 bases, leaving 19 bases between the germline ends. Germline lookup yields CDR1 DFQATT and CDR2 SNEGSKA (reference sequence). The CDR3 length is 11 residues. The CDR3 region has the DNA TGCAGTGCCTCCCGGGCCTCCGCTCGGACCTTC. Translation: CSASRASARTF.

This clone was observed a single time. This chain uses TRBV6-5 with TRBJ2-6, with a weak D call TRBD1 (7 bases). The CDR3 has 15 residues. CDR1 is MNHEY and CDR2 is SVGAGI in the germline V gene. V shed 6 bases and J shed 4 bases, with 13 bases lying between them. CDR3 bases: TGTGCCAGCAGGGAGGGGGCGGACGGGGCCAACGTCCTGACTTTC. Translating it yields CASREGADGANVLTF.

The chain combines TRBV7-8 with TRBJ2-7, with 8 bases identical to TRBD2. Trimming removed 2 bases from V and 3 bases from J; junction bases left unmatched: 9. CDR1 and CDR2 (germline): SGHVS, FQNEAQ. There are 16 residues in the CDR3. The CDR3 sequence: CASSLMGLELYYEQYF. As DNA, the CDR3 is TGTGCCAGCAGCTTAATGGGACTAGAGTTGTACTACGAGCAGTACTTC. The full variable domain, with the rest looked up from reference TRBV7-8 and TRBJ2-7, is GAGVSQSPRYKVAKRGQDVALRCDPISGHVSLFWYQQALGQGPEFLTYFQNEAQLDKSGLPSDRFFAERPEGSVSTLKIQRTQQEDSAVYLCASSLMGLELYYEQYFGPGTRLTVT.

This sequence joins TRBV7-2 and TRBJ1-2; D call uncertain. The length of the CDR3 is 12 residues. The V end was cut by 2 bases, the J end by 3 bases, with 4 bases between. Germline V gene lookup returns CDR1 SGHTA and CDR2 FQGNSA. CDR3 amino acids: CASSLLDYGYTF. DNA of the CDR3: TGTGCCAGCAGCTTACTAGACTATGGCTACACCTTC.

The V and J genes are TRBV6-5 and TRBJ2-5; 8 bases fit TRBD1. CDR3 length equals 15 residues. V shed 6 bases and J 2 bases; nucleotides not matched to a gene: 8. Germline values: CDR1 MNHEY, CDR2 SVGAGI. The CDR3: CASSLIRGLQETQYF. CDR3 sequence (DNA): TGTGCCAGCAGCTTAATCAGGGGGCTTCAAGAGACCCAGTACTTC.

In nucleotides, the CDR3 is TGTGCCAGCAGTTACCCCGGGCTGCCTGAAGCTTTCTTT. It yields the protein CASSYPGLPEAFF. The V gene is TRBV6-5, the J gene TRBJ1-1; D gene unclear. Germline CDR1 is MNHEY and CDR2 is SVGAGI. The ends were cut back, 2 bases at V and 6 bases at J, with 10 bases in the middle. The CDR3 is 13 residues long.

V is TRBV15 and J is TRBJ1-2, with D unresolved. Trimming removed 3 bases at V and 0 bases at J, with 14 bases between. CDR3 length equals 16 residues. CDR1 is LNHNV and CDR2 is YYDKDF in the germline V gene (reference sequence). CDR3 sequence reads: CATSSRTDLTNYGYTF. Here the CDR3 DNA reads TGTGCCACCAGCAGCCGGACGGATCTTACTAACTATGGCTACACCTTC.

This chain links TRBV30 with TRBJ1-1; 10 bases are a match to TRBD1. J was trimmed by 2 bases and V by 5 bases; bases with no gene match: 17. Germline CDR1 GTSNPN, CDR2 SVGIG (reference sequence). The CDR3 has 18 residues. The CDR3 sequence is CAWQGDGDRGHLNTEAFF. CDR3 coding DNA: TGTGCCTGGCAGGGCGACGGGGACAGGGGCCATCTAAACACTGAAGCTTTCTTT. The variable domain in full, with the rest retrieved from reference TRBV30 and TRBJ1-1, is SQTIHQWPATLVQPVGSPLSLECTVEGTSNPNLYWYRQAAGRGLQLLFYSVGIGQISSEVPQNLSASRPQDRQFILSSKKLLLSDSGFYLCAWQGDGDRGHLNTEAFFGQGTRLTVV.

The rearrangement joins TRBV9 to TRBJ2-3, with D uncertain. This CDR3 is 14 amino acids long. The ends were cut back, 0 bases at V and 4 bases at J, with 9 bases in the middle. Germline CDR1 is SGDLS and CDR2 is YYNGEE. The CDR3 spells CASSVVGGPDTQYF. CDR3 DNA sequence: TGTGCCAGCAGCGTAGTCGGCGGACCAGATACGCAGTATTTT.

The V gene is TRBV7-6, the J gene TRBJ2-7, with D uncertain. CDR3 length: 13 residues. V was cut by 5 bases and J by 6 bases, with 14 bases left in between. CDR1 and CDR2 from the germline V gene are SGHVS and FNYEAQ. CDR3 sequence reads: CASSRSRASEQYF. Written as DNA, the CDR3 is TGTGCCAGCAGCCGCTCTCGGGCCAGCGAGCAGTACTTC.

CDR3 bases: TGCGCCAGCAGCGATGTGACTAGCGGGAGTTTCGGTGAGCAGTTCTTC. It is translated as CASSDVTSGSFGEQFF. The chain joins TRBV5-1 to TRBJ2-1; the match to TRBD2 covers 12 bases. Germline V gene lookup returns CDR1 SGHRS and CDR2 YFSETQ. V shed 4 bases and J 9 bases; nucleotides not matched to a gene: 11. The CDR3 sequence is 16 residues long.

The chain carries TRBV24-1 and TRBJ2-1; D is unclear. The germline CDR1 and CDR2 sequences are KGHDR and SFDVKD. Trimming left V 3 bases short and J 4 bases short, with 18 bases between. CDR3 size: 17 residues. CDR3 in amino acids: CATSDTQTISPYNEQFF. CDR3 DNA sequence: TGTGCCACCAGTGATACCCAAACTATCTCCCCGTACAATGAGCAGTTCTTC.

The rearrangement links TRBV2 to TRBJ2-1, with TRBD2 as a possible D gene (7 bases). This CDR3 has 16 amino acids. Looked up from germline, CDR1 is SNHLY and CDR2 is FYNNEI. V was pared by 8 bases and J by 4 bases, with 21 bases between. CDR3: CASSGGLEAAYNEQFF. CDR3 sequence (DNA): TGTGCCAGCTCGGGGGGCCTAGAGGCGGCTTACAATGAGCAGTTCTTC.

This chain's CDR3 is CASSLAQGGSYEQYF. CDR3 coding DNA: TGTGCCAGCAGTTTGGCACAGGGGGGATCCTACGAGCAGTACTTC. V usage is TRBV28 and J usage is TRBJ2-7, with 8 bases identical to TRBD1. The V gene's germline CDR1 is MDHEN and CDR2 SYDVKM. Germline trimming cut 3 bases from V and 1 base from J; bases unmatched to any gene: 5. The CDR3 extends over 15 amino acids.